The T cell receptor beta chain described here comes from a study of human T cells and chemical hapten exposure. Study context: Alopecia universalis, totalis or areata was present in patients who were mostly female.

Using its own MiXCR run on the RACE reads, TCRdb lists one record per CDR3 protein. Among 350,000 to 450,000 distinct CDR3 sequences, approximately 5.1% were seen once, and the ten largest hold just over 2.5%. As to time point: pre-sensitization, week 0. Indicated treatment: therapeutic diphenylcyclopropenone sensitization with weekly scalp DPC. This clonotype occurred many times. The CDR3 covers 16 residues. V lost 5 bases and J lost 4, with 17 bases in between. Here the sequenced sample was whole blood, taken in connection with sensitization to the hapten diphenylcyclopropenone (DPC). The TCR was taken from a woman aged 50 to 60 with alopecia areata. Some clones in this sample may be carry-over from other donors' samples. This rearrangement joins TRBV12-3 or TRBV12-4 to TRBJ2-2; D is unresolved. The CDR3 sequence: CASSLRLASGTGELFF. DNA of the CDR3: TGTGCCAGCAGTCTCCGACTGGCGTCGGGCACCGGGGAGCTGTTTTTT.